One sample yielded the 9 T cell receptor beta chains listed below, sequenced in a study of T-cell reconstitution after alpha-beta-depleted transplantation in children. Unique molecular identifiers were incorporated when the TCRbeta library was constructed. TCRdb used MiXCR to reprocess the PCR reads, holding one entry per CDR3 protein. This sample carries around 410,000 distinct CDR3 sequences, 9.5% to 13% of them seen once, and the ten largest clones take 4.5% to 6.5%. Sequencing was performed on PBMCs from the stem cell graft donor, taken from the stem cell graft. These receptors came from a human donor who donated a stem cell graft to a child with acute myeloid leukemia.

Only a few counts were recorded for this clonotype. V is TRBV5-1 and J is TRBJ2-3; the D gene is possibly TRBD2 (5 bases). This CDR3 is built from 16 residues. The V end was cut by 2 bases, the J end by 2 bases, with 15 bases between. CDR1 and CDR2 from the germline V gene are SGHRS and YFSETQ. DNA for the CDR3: TGCGCCAGCAGCTTAAACGGGGAGAAGCTCACAGATACGCAGTATTTT. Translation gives CASSLNGEKLTDTQYF.

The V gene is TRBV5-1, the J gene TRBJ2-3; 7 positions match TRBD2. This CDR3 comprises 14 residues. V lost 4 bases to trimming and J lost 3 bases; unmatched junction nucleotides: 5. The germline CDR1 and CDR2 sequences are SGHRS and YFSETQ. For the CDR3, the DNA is TGCGCCAGCAGCGACGGGGGGTGGACAGATACGCAGTATTTT. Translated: CASSDGGWTDTQYF. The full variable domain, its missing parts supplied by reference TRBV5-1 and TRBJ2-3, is KAGVTQTPRYLIKTRGQQVTLSCSPISGHRSVSWYQQTPGQGLQFLFEYFSETQRNKGNFPGRFSGRQFSNSRSEMNVSTLELGDSALYLCASSDGGWTDTQYFGPGTRLTVL.

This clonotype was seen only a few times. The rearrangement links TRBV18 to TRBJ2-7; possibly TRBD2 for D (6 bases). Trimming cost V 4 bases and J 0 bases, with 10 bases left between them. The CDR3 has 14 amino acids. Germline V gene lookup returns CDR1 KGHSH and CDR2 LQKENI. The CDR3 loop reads CASSRDSGSYEQYF. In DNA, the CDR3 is TGTGCCAGCTCACGGGACTCCGGCTCCTACGAGCAGTACTTC. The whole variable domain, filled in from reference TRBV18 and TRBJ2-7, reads NAGVMQNPRHLVRRRGQEARLRCSPMKGHSHVYWYRQLPEEGLKFMVYLQKENIIDESGMPKERFSAEFPKEGPSILRIQQVVRGDSAAYFCASSRDSGSYEQYFGPGTRLTVT.

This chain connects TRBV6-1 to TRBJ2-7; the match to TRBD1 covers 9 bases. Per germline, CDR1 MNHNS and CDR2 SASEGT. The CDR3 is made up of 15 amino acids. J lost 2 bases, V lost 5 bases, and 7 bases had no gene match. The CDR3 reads CASSTGGEGAYEQYF. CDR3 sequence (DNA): TGTGCCAGCAGTACAGGGGGCGAGGGCGCCTACGAGCAGTACTTC.

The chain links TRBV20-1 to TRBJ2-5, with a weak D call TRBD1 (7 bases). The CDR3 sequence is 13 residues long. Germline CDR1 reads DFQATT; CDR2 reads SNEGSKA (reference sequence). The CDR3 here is CSPEGPGGETQYF. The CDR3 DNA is TGCAGCCCTGAGGGTCCAGGGGGGGAGACCCAGTACTTC.

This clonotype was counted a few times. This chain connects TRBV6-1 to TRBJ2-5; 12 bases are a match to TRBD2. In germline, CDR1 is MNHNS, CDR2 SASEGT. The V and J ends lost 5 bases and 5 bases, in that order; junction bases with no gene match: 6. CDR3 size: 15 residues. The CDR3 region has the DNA TGTGCCAGCAGTCCCGGACTAGCGGGATCTGAGACCCAGTACTTC. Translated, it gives CASSPGLAGSETQYF.

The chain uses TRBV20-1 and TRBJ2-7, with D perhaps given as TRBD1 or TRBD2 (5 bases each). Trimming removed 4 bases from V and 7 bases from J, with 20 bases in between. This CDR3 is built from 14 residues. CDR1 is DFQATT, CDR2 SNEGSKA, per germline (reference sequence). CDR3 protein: CSAISNGAPWEQYF. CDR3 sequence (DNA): TGCAGTGCTATCAGCAACGGGGCTCCGTGGGAGCAGTACTTC.

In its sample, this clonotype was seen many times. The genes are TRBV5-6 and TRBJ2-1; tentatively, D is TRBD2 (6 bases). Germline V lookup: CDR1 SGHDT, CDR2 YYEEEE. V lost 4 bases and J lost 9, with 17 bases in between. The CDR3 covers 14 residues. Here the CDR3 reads CASSPGPGVSEQFF. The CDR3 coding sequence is TGTGCCAGCAGCCCTGGTCCGGGAGTGAGTGAGCAGTTCTTC. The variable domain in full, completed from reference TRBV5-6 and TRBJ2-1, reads DAGVTQSPTHLIKTRGQQVTLRCSPKSGHDTVSWYQQALGQGPQFIFQYYEEEERQRGNFPDRFSGHQFPNYSSELNVNALLLGDSALYLCASSPGPGVSEQFFGPGTRLTVL.

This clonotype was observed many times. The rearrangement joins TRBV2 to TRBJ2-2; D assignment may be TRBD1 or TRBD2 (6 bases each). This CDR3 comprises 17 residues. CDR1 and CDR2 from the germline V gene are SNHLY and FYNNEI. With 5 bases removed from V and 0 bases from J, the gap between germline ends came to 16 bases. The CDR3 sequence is CASSQSGAKANTGELFF. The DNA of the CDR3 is TGTGCCAGCAGTCAATCGGGGGCAAAGGCGAACACCGGGGAGCTGTTTTTT.